Below are 13 T cell receptor beta chains sequenced from a single sample in a study of T cells after yellow fever vaccination (dated by TCRdb to between 2019 and 2020). Libraries were prepared through 5' RACE. The reads were generated on an Illumina HiSeq 2500. Clones were called with MiXCR by TCRdb after fastp trimmed the public reads at Q25, and only in-frame beta chains were retained. Every CDR3 protein is listed once, alongside the most common genes and DNA of its rows. In all, the sample holds hundreds of thousands of distinct CDR3 sequences, and roughly 14% of those were seen once. 11% to 15% of the sample is in the top ten clones. The sample's treatment or condition label, decoded: live attenuated yellow fever vaccine strain. The sample was PBMCs, taken on the day of the yellow fever booster vaccination. The receptors were sampled from a man in his thirties or forties who received the YFV17D yellow fever vaccine.

There are a few counts of this clonotype. The J gene is TRBJ2-7, the V gene TRBV29-1, with D tentatively TRBD1 or TRBD2 (5 bases each). Germline V lookup: CDR1 SQVTM, CDR2 ANQGSEA. The CDR3 length is 13 residues. V lost 5 bases and J 4 bases, leaving 15 bases between the germline ends. This CDR3 is CSVSEGRVYEQYF. The DNA of the CDR3 is TGCAGCGTTTCCGAGGGCAGGGTATACGAGCAGTACTTC.

The chain combines TRBV4-2 with TRBJ2-1, with TRBD2 matching 7 bases. Germline V gives CDR1 LGHNA, CDR2 YNFKEQ. The CDR3 sequence is 13 residues long. The V segment lost 2 bases and the J segment 10 bases; nucleotides outside the gene matches: 5. The CDR3 sequence is CASSQISAGEQFF. Here the CDR3 DNA reads TGTGCCAGCAGCCAAATCTCAGCGGGAGAGCAGTTCTTC.

This clonotype appeared a few times. V is TRBV6-1 and J is TRBJ2-3; 7 bases agree with TRBD2. Germline trimming cut 10 bases from V and 4 bases from J; bases unmatched to any gene: 14. CDR1 is MNHNS, CDR2 SASEGT, per germline. The CDR3 totals 15 residues. The CDR3 nucleotides are TGTGCCACCCGATGGGAGGGCCGGGGAGCAGATACGCAGTATTTT. Encoded protein: CATRWEGRGADTQYF.

This clonotype was seen a few times. The V call is TRBV7-8, the J call TRBJ1-1; D not resolved. V lost 10 bases to trimming and J lost 0 bases, with 15 bases between them. This CDR3 has 14 residues. Germline V gene lookup returns CDR1 SGHVS and CDR2 FQNEAQ. The CDR3 region is CATESSSMNTEAFF. CDR3 DNA: TGTGCCACCGAAAGTTCAAGCATGAACACTGAAGCTTTCTTT.

Written as DNA, the CDR3 is TGTGCCAGCTCACCTCGGGACTACGCCTCATACGAGCAGTACTTC. Its translation is CASSPRDYASYEQYF. This chain connects TRBV18 to TRBJ2-7; 7 positions match TRBD2. The ends lost 3 bases at V and 4 bases at J; junction bases unmatched: 9. This CDR3 is 15 amino acids long. Germline V lookup: CDR1 KGHSH, CDR2 LQKENI. The entire variable domain, with the rest obtained from reference TRBV18 and TRBJ2-7, is as follows: NAGVMQNPRHLVRRRGQEARLRCSPMKGHSHVYWYRQLPEEGLKFMVYLQKENIIDESGMPKERFSAEFPKEGPSILRIQQVVRGDSAAYFCASSPRDYASYEQYFGPGTRLTVT.

V and J are TRBV10-3 and TRBJ2-7, with 7 positions matching TRBD1. Germline loops: CDR1 ENHRY, CDR2 SYGVKD. This CDR3 region has 14 residues. The trim removed 11 bases at V and 2 bases at J, leaving 12 bases unmatched. CDR3 coding DNA: TGTGCCTCGCAAAGGGGGCAGGCCACCTACGAGCAGTACTTC. It specifies CASQRGQATYEQYF.

This chain joins TRBV4-2 and TRBJ2-7, with 7 bases fitting TRBD2. The CDR3 sequence is 15 residues long. The V gene's germline CDR1 is LGHNA and CDR2 YNFKEQ. V shed 6 bases, J shed 1 base, and the junction held 9 bases outside the gene matches. The CDR3 DNA sequence: TGTGCCAGCAGTCACGATTCTAGCGGATCCTACGAGCAGTACTTC. The encoded protein is CASSHDSSGSYEQYF.

This clonotype was counted many times. The chain combines TRBV12-3 or TRBV12-4 with TRBJ2-4; D might be TRBD2 (6 bases). The CDR3 consists of 14 residues. The V end lost 2 bases, the J end lost 7 bases, and 12 bases lay between the germline ends. Written as DNA, the CDR3 is TGTGCCAGCAGTTTAAGAGCGGGCGGGAACATTCAGTACTTC. It encodes CASSLRAGGNIQYF.

The chain's CDR3 is CASSQGERGKLFF. In DNA form, the CDR3 reads TGTGCCAGCAGCCAAGGAGAGAGGGGCAAGCTGTTTTTT. The chain has TRBV3-1 and TRBJ2-2; D is tentatively TRBD1 or TRBD2 (5 bases each). The CDR3 has 13 residues. V was pared by 1 base and J by 12 bases, with 12 bases between. Germline CDR1 reads LGHDT; CDR2 reads YNNKEL (reference sequence).

The rearrangement joins TRBV10-3 to TRBJ2-3, with 7 bases identical to TRBD1. The junction had 8 bases not matched to a gene; V was cut back by 6 bases and J by 2 bases. The germline V gene has CDR1 ENHRY and CDR2 SYGVKD. The CDR3 consists of 15 residues. CDR3 sequence reads: CAIREGTAVTDTQYF. As DNA, the CDR3 is TGTGCCATCAGAGAAGGGACAGCTGTCACAGATACGCAGTATTTT.

This clonotype was seen a handful of times. The J gene is TRBJ2-5, the V gene TRBV20-1, with D unresolved. This CDR3 comprises 13 residues. CDR1 DFQATT and CDR2 SNEGSKA come from the germline V gene (reference sequence). The V gene lost 6 bases and the J gene lost 5 bases, with 16 bases spanning the gap. CDR3 DNA sequence: TGCAGTGCCAGCATAACGGGCGAGGAGACCCAGTACTTC. Translation: CSASITGEETQYF.

With regard to this clonotype: The junction does not match germline at one end; this may be a read error. The J gene is TRBJ2-3, the V gene TRBV7-2; possibly TRBD2 for D (5 bases). The CDR3 runs 14 residues. Germline V gene lookup returns CDR1 SGHTA and CDR2 FQGNSA. CDR3 in amino acids: CASSPRGSIDTQYF. The CDR3 DNA follows: TGTGCCAGCAGCCCCCGTGGGAGCATAGATACGCAGTATTTT. The complete variable domain, with remaining parts taken from reference TRBV7-2 and TRBJ2-3, reads GAGVSQSPSNKVTEKGKDVELRCDPISGHTALYWYRQSLGQGLEFLIYFQGNSAPDKSGLPSDRFSAERTGGSVSTLTIQRTQQEDSAVYLCASSPRGSIDTQYFGPGTRLTVL.

The rearrangement joins TRBV19 to TRBJ2-4, with 9 bases that match TRBD2. CDR1 is LNHDA, CDR2 SQIVND, per germline (reference sequence). After removal of 4 bases from V and 8 bases from J, the junction contained 9 bases not matched to a gene. The CDR3 runs to 15 residues. The CDR3: CASSTAGGAWDIQYF. Written as DNA, the CDR3 is TGTGCCAGTAGTACCGCGGGAGGGGCTTGGGACATTCAGTACTTC.